These 21 T cell receptor beta chains share one sample of origin, sequenced in a study of T cells in Graves' hyperthyroidism and ophthalmopathy. The investigators amplified TCR beta CDR3 regions from RNA transcripts. First-round RT-PCR targeting the TCR CDR3 was performed with the HTBI primer set. TCRdb independently ran MiXCR on the multiplex PCR reads; one entry per CDR3 protein. The table has about 380,000 distinct CDR3 sequences, around 13% seen once. The sample consisted of blood. The receptor set was obtained from a woman aged 55-75 years with Graves' hyperthyroidism.

This clonotype appeared many times. The V call is TRBV6-1, the J call TRBJ2-7; no firm D call. V dropped 7 bases and J dropped 1 base, with 5 bases sitting between them. The CDR3 totals 11 residues. Looked up from germline, CDR1 is MNHNS and CDR2 is SASEGT. In DNA form, the CDR3 reads TGTGCCAGCATATATTCCTACGAGCAGTACTTC. Amino acids: CASIYSYEQYF.

The chain recombines TRBV12-3 or TRBV12-4 with TRBJ2-7; D is uncertain. The CDR3 runs to 15 residues. Trimming shortened V by 5 bases and J by 2 bases, and 16 bases separated the two germline ends. The CDR3 DNA follows: TGTGCCAGCAGTCCCGGCGGAAAGCAGCCCTACGAGCAGTACTTC. Translated, it gives CASSPGGKQPYEQYF.

The J gene is TRBJ1-1, the V gene TRBV14, with D tentatively TRBD1 (5 bases). Germline-derived CDR1 and CDR2 are SGHDN and FVKESK. Trimming took off 0 bases at V and 3 bases at J, with 14 bases between the two ends. The CDR3 sequence is 16 residues long. The CDR3 sequence: CASSQDRGEVDTEAFF. As DNA, the CDR3 is TGTGCCAGCAGCCAAGATCGGGGGGAGGTCGACACTGAAGCTTTCTTT.

Many counts were recorded for this clonotype. V and J are TRBV19 and TRBJ1-5, with D perhaps matching TRBD1 (6 bases). Per germline, CDR1 LNHDA and CDR2 SQIVND (reference sequence). The CDR3 is made up of 15 amino acids. V was cut by 5 bases and J by 0 bases, with 11 bases left in between. Here the CDR3 DNA reads TGTGCCAGTAGTTCAGGGACACGTAGCAATCAGCCCCAGCATTTT. Translated, it gives CASSSGTRSNQPQHF.

This clonotype was observed at least ten times. J is TRBJ1-1 and V is TRBV12-3 or TRBV12-4; 9 bases line up with TRBD1. The trim removed 8 bases at V and 6 bases at J, leaving 10 bases unmatched. The CDR3 is 14 amino acids. CDR3 bases: TGTGCCAGCGGGAGGGACAGGGCTACAGCTGAAGCTTTCTTT. Its protein product is CASGRDRATAEAFF.

This rearrangement joins TRBV24-1 to TRBJ2-7; 8 positions agree with TRBD1. This CDR3 has 15 residues. Germline CDR1 KGHDR, CDR2 SFDVKD. V trimming: 3 bases; J trimming: 5 bases; junction bases outside the gene matches: 8. As DNA, the CDR3 is TGTGCCACCAGTGATGCCTCAGGGGGCCGGGACGAGCAGTACTTC. Translating gives CATSDASGGRDEQYF.

This clonotype was detected only once. V gene TRBV6-2 or TRBV6-3 combines with J gene TRBJ2-1, with D perhaps TRBD1 (5 bases). Between the trimmed V and J ends, which lost 5 bases and 6 bases, there was a span of 17 bases. Germline V lookup: CDR1 MNHEY, CDR2 SVGEGT. The CDR3 covers 15 residues. In DNA, the CDR3 is TGTGCCAGCAGTCCCGCCGTAGGGGAACCCAATGAGCAGTTCTTC. Protein product: CASSPAVGEPNEQFF.

Many counts were recorded for this clonotype. The chain employs TRBV27 and TRBJ1-2, with D perhaps matching TRBD1 (5 bases). The CDR3 loop spans 13 amino acids. The V gene lost 7 bases and the J gene lost 0 bases, with 9 bases spanning the gap. Germline V lookup: CDR1 MNHEY, CDR2 SMNVEV (reference sequence). The CDR3: CASISRANYGYTF. In nucleotides, the CDR3 is TGTGCCAGCATTTCCAGGGCTAACTATGGCTACACCTTC.

In its sample, this clonotype was seen many times. V gene TRBV6-1 combines with J gene TRBJ1-2; D uncertain. This CDR3 has 16 residues. Germline CDR1 reads MNHNS; CDR2 reads SASEGT. Trimming stripped 6 bases from V and 2 bases from J, with 19 bases between. This CDR3 is CASSVGRTGRNYGYTF. CDR3 coding DNA: TGTGCCAGCAGCGTTGGGCGCACTGGCAGGAACTATGGCTACACCTTC.

The chain carries TRBV4-2 and TRBJ2-7; D perhaps matches TRBD2 (6 bases). Trimming shortened V by 0 bases and J by 2 bases, and 11 bases separated the two germline ends. Germline V gene data show CDR1 as LGHNA and CDR2 as YNFKEQ. This CDR3 is built from 15 residues. In DNA form, the CDR3 reads TGTGCCAGCAGCCAAGAGACTAGGAATACCTACGAGCAGTACTTC. Translation: CASSQETRNTYEQYF.

The chain employs TRBV28 and TRBJ1-4; no clear D. Trimming removed 7 bases at V and 7 bases at J, with 10 bases between. CDR1 and CDR2 from the germline V gene are MDHEN and SYDVKM. There are 12 residues in the CDR3. The CDR3 DNA is TGTGCCAGCATACGGAACGGTGAAAAACTGTTTTTT. Protein sequence: CASIRNGEKLFF.

This clonotype came up a few times. This chain links TRBV18 with TRBJ2-5; 13 nucleotides match TRBD2. V shed 3 bases, J shed 5 bases, and the junction held 9 bases outside the gene matches. This CDR3 has 17 residues. Looked up from germline, CDR1 is KGHSH and CDR2 is LQKENI. In DNA, the CDR3 is TGTGCCAGCTCACCCGGGACTAGCGGGGCTAGCCGGGAGACCCAGTACTTC. This gives the protein CASSPGTSGASRETQYF.

This clonotype was seen at least ten times. V gene TRBV7-9 combines with J gene TRBJ2-1, with 7 bases that match TRBD1. This CDR3 contains 14 residues. Trimming at V came to 1 base and at J to 5 bases, leaving 2 bases not matched to a gene. Germline values: CDR1 SEHNR, CDR2 FQNEAQ (reference sequence). The CDR3: CASSLGDRHNEQFF. The CDR3, as DNA: TGTGCCAGCAGCTTAGGGGACAGACACAATGAGCAGTTCTTC.

In its sample, this clonotype was seen many times. The V gene is TRBV3-1, the J gene TRBJ2-5, with D hard to call. Germline CDR1 LGHDT, CDR2 YNNKEL (reference sequence). The CDR3 is 14 residues long. Trimming left V 2 bases short and J 0 bases short, with 7 bases between. The DNA for the CDR3 is TGTGCCAGCAGCCAACCAGCGTACCAAGAGACCCAGTACTTC. Amino acid sequence: CASSQPAYQETQYF.

This chain connects TRBV5-1 to TRBJ2-5; D is undetermined. Germline CDR1 SGHRS, CDR2 YFSETQ. V was cut by 2 bases and J by 1 base, with 9 bases left in between. This CDR3 region has 14 residues. In nucleotides, the CDR3 is TGCGCCAGCAGCTTACCGGACCTCCAAGAGACCCAGTACTTC. It yields the protein CASSLPDLQETQYF.

The rearrangement uses TRBV5-1 and TRBJ2-5; 7 nucleotides match TRBD2. The trim removed 5 bases at V and 6 bases at J, leaving 7 bases unmatched. The CDR3 runs 13 residues. Germline V gene data show CDR1 as SGHRS and CDR2 as YFSETQ. The CDR3 is CASSSGRWKTQYF. Here the CDR3 DNA reads TGCGCCAGCAGTTCCGGGAGGTGGAAGACCCAGTACTTC.

V gene TRBV19 combines with J gene TRBJ1-1, with D tentatively TRBD1 (6 bases). The CDR3 totals 12 residues. Trimming stripped 10 bases from V and 7 bases from J, with 16 bases between. The germline V gene encodes CDR1 LNHDA and CDR2 SQIVND (reference sequence). This CDR3 reads CAKTGSGFEAFF. DNA for the CDR3: TGTGCCAAAACAGGGTCAGGATTTGAAGCTTTCTTT. Combining the CDR3 with reference TRBV19 and TRBJ1-1 gives the whole variable domain DGGITQSPKYLFRKEGQNVTLSCEQNLNHDAMYWYRQDPGQGLRLIYYSQIVNDFQKGDIAEGYSVSREKKESFPLTVTSAQKNPTAFYLCAKTGSGFEAFFGQGTRLTVV.

This clonotype was detected ten times or more. The chain carries TRBV11-2 and TRBJ2-7, with D perhaps TRBD1 or TRBD2 (5 bases each). Deletions cut 3 bases from V and 5 bases from J, with 11 bases between. Germline V gene lookup returns CDR1 SGHAT and CDR2 FQNNGV. The length of the CDR3 is 13 residues. The CDR3 sequence is CASSFGTAHEQYF. CDR3 sequence (DNA): TGTGCCAGCAGCTTCGGGACGGCCCACGAGCAGTACTTC. Filled out from reference TRBV11-2 and TRBJ2-7, the complete variable domain reads EAGVAQSPRYKIIEKRQSVAFWCNPISGHATLYWYQQILGQGPKLLIQFQNNGVVDDSQLPKDRFSAERLKGVDSTLKIQPAKLEDSAVYLCASSFGTAHEQYFGPGTRLTVT.

The table lists this clonotype with a few counts. The V gene is TRBV10-3, the J gene TRBJ1-1; D perhaps matches TRBD1 (6 bases). The CDR3 has 13 amino acids. CDR1 and CDR2 (germline): ENHRY, SYGVKD. Trimming stripped 9 bases from V and 1 base from J, with 12 bases between. In nucleotides, the CDR3 is TGTGCCATTAGCTTGGGACAGAACACTGAAGCTTTCTTT. It codes for CAISLGQNTEAFF.

This clonotype came up a few times. CDR3: CASSYSQTGGTDTQYF. The CDR3 DNA is TGTGCCAGCAGTTACTCCCAGACAGGGGGCACAGATACGCAGTATTTT. V usage is TRBV6-6 and J usage is TRBJ2-3; TRBD1 agrees at 8 bases. Germline V CDR1 and CDR2: MNHNY, SVGAGI (reference sequence). The CDR3 contains 16 residues. V trimming: 0 bases; J trimming: 1 base; junction bases outside the gene matches: 3.

This clonotype was recorded at least ten times. The V call is TRBV9, the J call TRBJ2-5, with TRBD2 identical over 12 bases. Germline CDR1 SGDLS, CDR2 YYNGEE. The V segment lost 3 bases and the J segment 12 bases; nucleotides outside the gene matches: 9. The CDR3 spans 14 residues. CDR3 protein: CASSAGLAGRGEYF. CDR3 DNA sequence: TGTGCCAGCAGCGCAGGACTAGCGGGACGGGGGGAGTACTTC.